Sequencing of this T cell receptor beta chain was carried out in a study of blood T cell repertoires in COVID-19. For the study at large: Both acute and convalescent COVID-19 samples were obtained from the United States, Italy and Spain. PBMCs, B-cell-depleted T cells, or T cells were the source of the cDNA or gDNA that made up the material.

How the authors handled the data: From reference gene primer amplification, estimates of nucleated cell counts were derived. Generated by immunoSEQ multiplex PCR, the TCRdb table keeps only in-frame clones and is missing some. For V, J and clone size, that table is used; D and trimming come from the DNA. The table lists roughly 260,000 clones, around 90% of them singletons. Sequencing used peripheral blood. The sequence came from a man between 60 and 75 years old who had recovered from COVID-19.

For the CDR3, the DNA is TGTGCCAGCAGCTTAGTATCAGGGGGCGAGCAGTTCTTC. Its protein is CASSLVSGGEQFF. The chain carries TRBV11-3 and TRBJ2-1, with TRBD1 identical over 8 bases. CDR3 length: 13 residues. V was clipped by 1 base and J by 10 bases; unmatched bases: 3. Germline values: CDR1 SGHNT, CDR2 YENEEA.